The next 17 T cell receptor beta chains were all read from a single sample in a study of Ad26.COV2.S vaccination and SARS-CoV-2 variants. The treatment was: around 19 received Ad26.COV2.S at low or high dose, single or two shots; roughly 5 received placebo; per-sample allocation not given. Following the first vaccine or placebo injection, samples were taken on day 63. Some clones are missing from TCRdb's copy, which holds only in-frame ones; the method was immunoSEQ multiplex PCR. Of 380,000 or so clones in the sample, around four fifths were seen once. The sample here was peripheral blood, taken in a trial of Ad26.COV2.S vaccine versus placebo. These receptors were taken from a person aged 18-65 years who received the Ad26.COV2.S COVID-19 vaccine or a placebo.

This sequence joins TRBV21-1 and TRBJ2-7; the table gives TRBD1 as D, unverified against the DNA. TRBV21-1 is shown as a pseudogene. The CDR3 spans 15 residues. The CDR3 protein is CASSKGAGYAHEQYF. Here the CDR3 DNA reads TGTGCCAGCAGCAAAGGGGCAGGGTATGCCCACGAGCAGTACTTC.

This clone showed up just a few times. The V and J genes are TRBV5-1 and TRBJ2-1, with TRBD1 matching 8 bases. The junction had 8 bases not matched to a gene; V was cut back by 2 bases and J by 4 bases. Germline lookup yields CDR1 SGHRS and CDR2 YFSETQ. The CDR3 covers 16 residues. The CDR3 here is CASSLLGTGGYNEQFF. As DNA, the CDR3 is TGCGCCAGCAGCTTACTAGGGACAGGCGGGTACAATGAGCAGTTCTTC. Filled out from reference TRBV5-1 and TRBJ2-1, the complete variable domain reads KAGVTQTPRYLIKTRGQQVTLSCSPISGHRSVSWYQQTPGQGLQFLFEYFSETQRNKGNFPGRFSGRQFSNSRSEMNVSTLELGDSALYLCASSLLGTGGYNEQFFGPGTRLTVL.

The V call is TRBV19, the J call TRBJ2-3; 10 bases are shared with TRBD2. Germline lookup yields CDR1 LNHDA and CDR2 SQIVND (reference sequence). Trimming took 3 bases from V and 7 from J; bases not matched to a gene: 7. The length of the CDR3 is 15 residues. The CDR3 region is CASSISGTSANTQYF. In DNA, the CDR3 is TGTGCCAGTAGTATCTCCGGGACTAGCGCAAATACGCAGTATTTT. The whole variable domain, filled in from reference TRBV19 and TRBJ2-3, reads DGGITQSPKYLFRKEGQNVTLSCEQNLNHDAMYWYRQDPGQGLRLIYYSQIVNDFQKGDIAEGYSVSREKKESFPLTVTSAQKNPTAFYLCASSISGTSANTQYFGPGTRLTVL.

This sequence joins TRBV5-4 and TRBJ2-7; TRBD2 is a possible D gene (7 bases). The CDR3 totals 14 residues. The germline V and J ends were trimmed by 2 bases and 4 bases, with 13 bases remaining between them. Germline CDR1 and CDR2: SGHNT and YYREEE (reference sequence). This CDR3 reads CASSFRGGGYEQYF. In nucleotides, the CDR3 is TGTGCCAGCAGCTTCCGAGGGGGGGGATACGAGCAGTACTTC.

This clone was counted many times. The chain employs TRBV21-1 and TRBJ1-6; the table's D call TRBD1 went unverified against the DNA. TRBV21-1 is an annotated pseudogene. CDR3 length: 20 residues. CDR3 bases: TGTGCCAGCAGTAAAGCTCGGACAGACGCCTGGGGGCCTCGAGGGTCACCCCTCCACTTT. This sequence encodes CASSKARTDAWGPRGSPLHF.

The CDR3 DNA follows: TGTGCCACCAGCACCAGATCTGGGGTAGCGGGCAATGAGCAGTTCTTC. Protein sequence: CATSTRSGVAGNEQFF. V usage is TRBV15 and J usage is TRBJ2-1, with 7 bases identical to TRBD2. CDR1 LNHNV and CDR2 YYDKDF come from the germline V gene (reference sequence). V gave up 4 bases and J gave up 6 bases; unmatched junction bases: 12. There are 16 residues in the CDR3.

This chain joins TRBV7-2 and TRBJ2-5; the D gene is possibly TRBD2 (5 bases). The V gene lost 0 bases and the J gene lost 2 bases, with 7 bases spanning the gap. The CDR3 consists of 14 residues. Germline CDR1 is SGHTA and CDR2 is FQGNSA. The CDR3 nucleotides read TGTGCCAGCAGCTTAGCGCCGGGACAAGAGACCCAGTACTTC. It specifies CASSLAPGQETQYF.

V and J are TRBV15 and TRBJ1-5, with a weak D call TRBD1 (6 bases). The germline V gene has CDR1 LNHNV and CDR2 YYDKDF (reference sequence). This CDR3 comprises 15 residues. The V end lost 5 bases, the J end lost 4 bases, and 15 bases lay between the germline ends. The CDR3 DNA sequence: TGTGCCACCAGCCGCGTGGGGGGCCATAATCAGCCCCAGCATTTT. This codes for CATSRVGGHNQPQHF.

V gene TRBV11-2 combines with J gene TRBJ1-1, with D perhaps TRBD1 (5 bases). The CDR3 spans 15 residues. Germline values: CDR1 SGHAT, CDR2 FQNNGV. V was clipped by 2 bases and J by 3 bases, with 13 bases between them. CDR3 in DNA: TGTGCCAGCAGCTTATGGGGCGGGTCCCACACTGAAGCTTTCTTT. Translation gives CASSLWGGSHTEAFF.

The chain employs TRBV2 and TRBJ2-7; 10 nucleotides agree with TRBD2. The length of the CDR3 is 16 residues. Trimming at V came to 7 bases and at J to 4 bases, leaving 13 bases not matched to a gene. Germline V CDR1 and CDR2: SNHLY, FYNNEI. The CDR3 sequence: CASMGLAITPPYEQYF. CDR3 nucleotides: TGTGCCAGCATGGGACTAGCGATCACCCCTCCATACGAGCAGTACTTC. The whole variable domain, filled in from reference TRBV2 and TRBJ2-7, reads EPEVTQTPSHQVTQMGQEVILRCVPISNHLYFYWYRQILGQKVEFLVSFYNNEISEKSEIFDDQFSVERPDGSNFTLKIRSTKLEDSAMYFCASMGLAITPPYEQYFGPGTRLTVT.

CDR3 sequence (DNA): TGCGCCAGCACCAGGACAGCGAACACCGGGGAGCTGTTTTTT. Translating it yields CASTRTANTGELFF. The chain is built from TRBV5-1 and TRBJ2-2; perhaps TRBD1 as D (6 bases). This CDR3 has 14 amino acids. V gave up 6 bases and J gave up 0 bases, with 9 bases separating them. CDR1 is SGHRS, CDR2 YFSETQ, per germline.

The V call is TRBV13, the J call TRBJ2-6; 9 nucleotides agree with TRBD1. Trimming at V came to 0 bases and at J to 14 bases, leaving 5 bases not matched to a gene. Germline values: CDR1 PRHDT, CDR2 FYEKMQ (reference sequence). The CDR3 covers 14 residues. The CDR3 DNA reads as TGTGCCAGCAGCTTAGGACAGGGGGCCCCTATCCTGACTTTC. It encodes CASSLGQGAPILTF.

As regards this clone: This may stem from a read error, because a much larger clone lies one nucleotide away. This chain uses TRBV7-9 with TRBJ1-1; D might be TRBD1 (5 bases). The germline V gene has CDR1 SEHNR and CDR2 FQNEAQ (reference sequence). The CDR3 is 11 amino acids. Trimming removed 5 bases from V and 5 bases from J, with 6 bases in between. The CDR3 region is CASSAGTEAFF. The CDR3 nucleotides are TGTGCCAGCAGCGCAGGGACTGAAGCTTTCTTT.

This clone turned up a few times. This chain joins TRBV5-8 and TRBJ2-3, with D possibly matching TRBD1 (6 bases). Germline CDR1 reads SGHTS; CDR2 reads YDEGEE. This CDR3 is 15 amino acids long. Trimming removed 3 bases from V and 0 bases from J, with 11 bases in between. This CDR3 reads CASSSQGISTDTQYF. As DNA, the CDR3 is TGTGCCAGCAGCTCGCAGGGGATTAGCACAGATACGCAGTATTTT.

The V and J genes are TRBV7-2 and TRBJ1-1; maybe TRBD1 (5 bases). CDR1 SGHTA and CDR2 FQGNSA come from the germline V gene. The CDR3 is 15 residues long. Trimming shortened V by 2 bases and J by 3 bases, and 13 bases separated the two germline ends. The CDR3 region is CASSLKRGAYTEAFF. As DNA, the CDR3 is TGTGCCAGCAGCTTAAAGCGAGGGGCCTACACTGAAGCTTTCTTT.

This sequence joins TRBV5-6 and TRBJ1-5; D gene uncertain. V lost 1 base and J lost 6, with 8 bases in between. Germline-derived CDR1 and CDR2 are SGHDT and YYEEEE. This CDR3 is built from 13 residues. This chain's CDR3 is CASSLWGTQPQHF. The CDR3 DNA is TGTGCCAGCAGCTTGTGGGGAACTCAGCCCCAGCATTTT.

The rearrangement joins TRBV11-2 to TRBJ2-5; TRBD2 matches 11 bases. The V gene end was trimmed by 5 bases and the J gene end by 9 bases; junction bases not matched to a gene: 8. The CDR3 is 14 residues long. Germline values: CDR1 SGHAT, CDR2 FQNNGV. The CDR3 region has the DNA TGTGCCAGCAGCCTGACTAGCGGGAACCCATCCCAGTACTTC. Residues: CASSLTSGNPSQYF.